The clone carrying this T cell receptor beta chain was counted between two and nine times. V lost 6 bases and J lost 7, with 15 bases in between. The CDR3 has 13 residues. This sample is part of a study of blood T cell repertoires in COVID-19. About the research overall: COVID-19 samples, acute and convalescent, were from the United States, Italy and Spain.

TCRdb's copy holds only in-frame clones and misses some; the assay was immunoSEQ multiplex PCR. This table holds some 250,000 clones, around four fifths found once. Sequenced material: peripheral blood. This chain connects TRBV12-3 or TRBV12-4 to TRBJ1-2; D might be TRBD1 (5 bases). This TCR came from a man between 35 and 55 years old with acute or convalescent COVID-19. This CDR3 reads CASSPGHVRGYTF. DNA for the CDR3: TGTGCCAGCAGCCCTGGACACGTCCGTGGCTACACCTTC.